These T cell receptor beta chains were read from a single sample in a study of cytomegalovirus exposure and HLA in healthy donors. Sequenced by immunoSEQ multiplex PCR; TCRdb stores in-frame clones only, minus some. Of 100,000 to 120,000 clones in the sample, about three quarters were seen once. The sequenced material came from PBMCs. The source of these receptors is a woman aged 60 to 75 in good health and CMV-seropositive. Both conserved end residues are part of each CDR3. A D gene is named only where the DNA matches it firmly. A clone size is listed for some rows: how often the clone was seen (once, few, many), or a class if it is expanded.

d_gene	len	v_gene	j_gene	abundance	CDR3nt	CDR3aa
TRBD2	17	TRBV5-1	TRBJ2-5	few	TGCGCCAGCAGCTTGGGTAATAGCGGGAGCCCGAGAGAGACCCAGTACTTC	CASSLGNSGSPRETQYF
-	15	TRBV19	TRBJ2-7	-	TGTGCCAGTAGTATACGGCCCCGGGACTCCTACGAGCAGTACTTC	CASSIRPRDSYEQYF
TRBD1	15	TRBV4-2	TRBJ1-1	-	TGTGCCAGCAGCCAAGATCGGAGGGGGCGGACTGAAGCTTTCTTT	CASSQDRRGRTEAFF
-	16	TRBV5-1	TRBJ2-3	-	TGCGCCAGCAGCTTGCGGGCAGGGACTAGCACAGATACGCAGTATTTT	CASSLRAGTSTDTQYF
-	15	TRBV28	TRBJ1-1	few	TGTGCCAGCAGTACCCGGGGTTTGTCGAACACTGAAGCTTTCTTT	CASSTRGLSNTEAFF
TRBD2	15	TRBV5-1	TRBJ2-7	-	TGCGCCAGCAGCTGGGGGACTAGCGGGAGTTACGAGCAGTACTTC	CASSWGTSGSYEQYF
-	15	TRBV28	TRBJ1-4	-	TGTGCCAGCAGTTCGGCGGGCAGAGTTGGTGAAAAACTGTTTTTT	CASSSAGRVGEKLFF
TRBD1	14	TRBV18	TRBJ2-5	-	TGTGCCAGCTCACCCATACAGGGGGAAGAGACCCAGTACTTC	CASSPIQGEETQYF
-	13	TRBV6-5	TRBJ2-7	few	TGTGCCAGCAGGGACAAAGGGGCGCGGGAGCAGTACTTC	CASRDKGAREQYF
-	13	TRBV30	TRBJ1-1	-	TGTGCCTGGACCCCCGTTACAGGGCGTCCAGCTTTCTTT	CAWTPVTGRPAFF
-	13	TRBV7-9	TRBJ1-1	-	TGTGCCAGCAGGCTTGGCGGAAACACTGAAGCTTTCTTT	CASRLGGNTEAFF
-	12	TRBV28	TRBJ1-1	-	TGTGCCAGCAGTTTAATGAGGCAGGAAGCTTTCTTT	CASSLMRQEAFF
TRBD1	14	TRBV6-5	TRBJ1-6	-	TGTGCCAGCAGTTTCAGGGGGATAGGTTCACCCCTCCACTTT	CASSFRGIGSPLHF
TRBD2	17	TRBV28	TRBJ2-7	-	TGTGCCAGCAGTTTCTTGCGACTAGCGGGAAGAACCTACGAGCAGTACTTC	CASSFLRLAGRTYEQYF
-	15	TRBV5-1	TRBJ2-3	-	TGCGCCAGCAGCTTGAGCCCCAGACACACAGATACGCAGTATTTT	CASSLSPRHTDTQYF
TRBD2	17	TRBV11-2	TRBJ2-7	-	TGTGCCAGCAGCGGCGGGGTAGGTAGCGGGAGGTTCTACGAGCAGTACTTC	CASSGGVGSGRFYEQYF
TRBD1	12	TRBV27	TRBJ2-7	few	TGTGCCAGCAGTTCGACAGGGGTCGAGCAGTACTTC	CASSSTGVEQYF
TRBD1	18	TRBV11-2	TRBJ2-6	-	TGTGCCAGCAGCCCAGGGGGACAGGGGCTCTCTGGGGCCAACGTCCTGACTTTC	CASSPGGQGLSGANVLTF
TRBD2	16	TRBV11-1	TRBJ2-7	-	TGTGCCAGCAGCTTAAGAGTGTCTAGCGGGCGCTCAGGGCAGTACTTC	CASSLRVSSGRSGQYF
-	17	TRBV4-1	TRBJ1-3	-	TGCGCCAGCAGCCGCAGCGCTACAGGGTCCTCTGGAAACACCATATATTTT	CASSRSATGSSGNTIYF
-	16	TRBV12-5	TRBJ1-5	once	TGTGCTAGTGGTTTGGAAAGGGGCAGTAGGGATCAGCCCCAGCATTTT	CASGLERGSRDQPQHF
TRBD1	13	TRBV2	TRBJ1-4	-	TGTGCCAGGCGGGACAGCGATAATGAAAAACTGTTTTTT	CARRDSDNEKLFF
TRBD2	16	TRBV6-1	TRBJ2-1	-	TGTGCCAGCAGTGAAGGCCGGGGGGTGGCTGGCTTTGAGCAGTTCTTC	CASSEGRGVAGFEQFF
TRBD1	15	TRBV11-2	TRBJ2-7	few	TGTGCCAGCAGCCCGCTCGACAGGGATGGGGACGAGCAGTACTTC	CASSPLDRDGDEQYF
TRBD1	11	TRBV29-1	TRBJ1-1	once	TGCAGCGCCAGGGGGGAGACTGAAGCTTTCTTT	CSARGETEAFF
TRBD1	15	TRBV13	TRBJ1-2	-	TGTGCCAGCAGCCACACCGGGACAGGGGACTATGGCTACACCTTC	CASSHTGTGDYGYTF
TRBD2	15	TRBV29-1	TRBJ2-1	-	TGCAGCGTTGACCGTAGCTTGGGGGGGGACAATGAGCAGTTCTTC	CSVDRSLGGDNEQFF
TRBD1	14	TRBV19	TRBJ2-7	-	TGTGCCAGTAGTGCCTGGGACAGGGGTGGCGAGCAGTACTTC	CASSAWDRGGEQYF
-	14	TRBV18	TRBJ1-5	-	TGTGCCAGCTCACCAACGGGGGGAAATCAGCCCCAGCATTTT	CASSPTGGNQPQHF
TRBD1	15	TRBV18	TRBJ2-7	-	TGTGCCAGCTCACTAATCCAGGGGGCGACCTACGAGCAGTACTTC	CASSLIQGATYEQYF
TRBD2	16	TRBV4-1	TRBJ2-5	-	TGCGCCAGCAGCCCCGCCCGACTAGCGGGAGAAGAGACCCAGTACTTC	CASSPARLAGEETQYF
-	16	TRBV7-9	TRBJ2-6	-	TGTGCCAGCAGCTTACCCACAGTCTCTGGGGCCAACGTCCTGACTTTC	CASSLPTVSGANVLTF